Reported below is one TCR beta chain. What it binds is not known. This entry belongs to a study of response to subunit inactivated influenza vaccine. General study findings and limits: Authors suggested that a seasonal influenza vaccination recruits few new T cells each time.

Each CDR3 protein is one row after TCRdb ran MiXCR on the RT-PCR reads. The sample lists hundreds of thousands of distinct CDR3 sequences; about 11% were seen once. Germline V gene data show CDR1 as DFQATT and CDR2 as SNEGSKA (reference sequence). V gave up 0 bases and J gave up 4 bases, with 19 bases separating them. This CDR3 spans 17 amino acids. These data are also associated with another study on T cells expressing NK-cell markers. That work adds: Libraries used 5'RACE template switching adding universal primer site and UMIs. Investigators obtained TCR beta repertoires from sorted CD3+CD56+NKG2C+, CD3+CD56+NKG2C- and CD3+CD56-NKG2C+ T cells. Sequencing covered eight donors, seven HCMV-seropositive and one seronegative. Several donors showed these clonotypes also leading the CD3+CD56-NKG2C+ fraction.

The TCR was taken from a man in his fifties who received an inactivated influenza vaccine. The chain recombines TRBV20-1 with TRBJ1-5, with a tentative D call TRBD1 (6 bases). The material sequenced was PBMCs from blood, taken on the day of vaccination. The CDR3 here is CSARDPRDTGTNQPQHF. CDR3 sequence (DNA): TGCAGTGCTAGAGACCCCCGGGACACAGGGACGAATCAGCCCCAGCATTTT.